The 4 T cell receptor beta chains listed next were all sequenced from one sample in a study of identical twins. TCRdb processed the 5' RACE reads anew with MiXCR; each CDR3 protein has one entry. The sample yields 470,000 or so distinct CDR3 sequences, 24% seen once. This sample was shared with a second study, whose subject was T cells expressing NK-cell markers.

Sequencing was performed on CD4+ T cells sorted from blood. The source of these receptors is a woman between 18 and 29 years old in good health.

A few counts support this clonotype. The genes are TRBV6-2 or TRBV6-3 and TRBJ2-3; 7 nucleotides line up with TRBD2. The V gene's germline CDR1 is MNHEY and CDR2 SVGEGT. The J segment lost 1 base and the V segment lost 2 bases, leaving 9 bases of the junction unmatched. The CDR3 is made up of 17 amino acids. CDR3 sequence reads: CASSYNKRGHRTDTQYF. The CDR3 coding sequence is TGTGCCAGCAGTTACAATAAGCGGGGTCACCGCACAGATACGCAGTATTTT.

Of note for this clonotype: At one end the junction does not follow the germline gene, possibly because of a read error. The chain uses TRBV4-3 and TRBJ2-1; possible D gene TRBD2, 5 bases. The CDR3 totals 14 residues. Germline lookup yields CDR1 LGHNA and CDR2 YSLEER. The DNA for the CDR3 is TGCGCCAGCAGCCAAGATCTAGCCCCTAACTTCGTCCTCTTC. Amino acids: CASSQDLAPNFVLF.

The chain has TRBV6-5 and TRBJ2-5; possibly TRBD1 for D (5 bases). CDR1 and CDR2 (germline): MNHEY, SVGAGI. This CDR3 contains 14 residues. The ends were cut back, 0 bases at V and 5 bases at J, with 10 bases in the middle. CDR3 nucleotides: TGTGCCAGCAGTTACTCCGCGACAGTTGAGACCCAGTACTTC. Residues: CASSYSATVETQYF.

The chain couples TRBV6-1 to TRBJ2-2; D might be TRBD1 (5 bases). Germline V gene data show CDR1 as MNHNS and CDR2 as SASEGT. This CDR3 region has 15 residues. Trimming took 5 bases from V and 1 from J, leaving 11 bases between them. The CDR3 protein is CASSRQLLNTGELFF. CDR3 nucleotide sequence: TGTGCCAGCAGTCGACAGCTTTTGAACACCGGGGAGCTGTTTTTT.